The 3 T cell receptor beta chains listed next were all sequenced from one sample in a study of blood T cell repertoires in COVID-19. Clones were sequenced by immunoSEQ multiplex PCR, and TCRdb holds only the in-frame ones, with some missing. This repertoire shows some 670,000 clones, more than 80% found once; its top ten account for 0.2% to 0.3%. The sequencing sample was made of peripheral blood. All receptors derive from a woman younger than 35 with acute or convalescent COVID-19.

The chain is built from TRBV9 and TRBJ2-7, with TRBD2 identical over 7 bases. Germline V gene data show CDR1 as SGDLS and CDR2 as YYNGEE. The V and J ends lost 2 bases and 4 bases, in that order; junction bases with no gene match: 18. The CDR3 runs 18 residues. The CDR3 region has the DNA TGTGCCAGCAGCGTGGGCGGGGAGGGGATGGTGACCCGGTACGAGCAGTACTTC. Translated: CASSVGGEGMVTRYEQYF.

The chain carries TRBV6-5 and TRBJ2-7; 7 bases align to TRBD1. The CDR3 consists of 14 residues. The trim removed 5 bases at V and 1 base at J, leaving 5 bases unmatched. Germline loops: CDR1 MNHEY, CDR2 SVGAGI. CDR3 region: CASSRQGASYEQYF. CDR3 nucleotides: TGTGCCAGCAGTAGACAGGGTGCGTCCTACGAGCAGTACTTC.

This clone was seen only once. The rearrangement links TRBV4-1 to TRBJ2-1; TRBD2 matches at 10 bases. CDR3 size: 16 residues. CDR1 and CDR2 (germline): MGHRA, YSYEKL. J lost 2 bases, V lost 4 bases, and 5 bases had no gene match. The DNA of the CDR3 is TGCGCCAGCAGCCCACGCCTAGCGGGGGCCTACAATGAGCAGTTCTTC. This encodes CASSPRLAGAYNEQFF.